The clone carrying this T cell receptor beta chain was found a few times. The data originate from a study of blood T cell repertoires in COVID-19. Clones were read by immunoSEQ multiplex PCR, and TCRdb kept only the in-frame ones, dropping some. The sample consists of some 260,000 clones, about four fifths of them appearing once. This CDR3 spans 13 amino acids. V shed 6 bases, J shed 8 bases, and the junction held 4 bases outside the gene matches. Germline loops: CDR1 MRHNA, CDR2 SNTAGT. The material sequenced was peripheral blood. V gene TRBV6-4 combines with J gene TRBJ1-6; 7 positions agree with TRBD1. This TCR was recovered from a woman between 18 and 29 years old with acute or convalescent COVID-19. The CDR3 region is CASRGQFDSPLHF. CDR3 DNA: TGTGCCAGCAGGGGACAGTTCGATTCACCCCTCCACTTT.